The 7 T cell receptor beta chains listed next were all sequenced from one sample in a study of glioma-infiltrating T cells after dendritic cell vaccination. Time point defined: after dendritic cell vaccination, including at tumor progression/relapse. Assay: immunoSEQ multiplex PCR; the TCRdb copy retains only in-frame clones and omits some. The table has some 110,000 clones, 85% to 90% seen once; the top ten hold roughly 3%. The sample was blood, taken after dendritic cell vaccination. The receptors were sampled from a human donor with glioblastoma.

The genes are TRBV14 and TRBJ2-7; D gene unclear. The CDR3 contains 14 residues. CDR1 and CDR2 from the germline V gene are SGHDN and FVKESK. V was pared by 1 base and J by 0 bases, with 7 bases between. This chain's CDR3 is CASSQVLSSYEQYF. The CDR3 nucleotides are TGTGCCAGCAGCCAAGTTTTGAGCTCCTACGAGCAGTACTTC. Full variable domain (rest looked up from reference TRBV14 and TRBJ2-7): EAGVTQFPSHSVIEKGQTVTLRCDPISGHDNLYWYRRVMGKEIKFLLHFVKESKQDESGMPNNRFLAERTGGTYSTLKVQPAELEDSGVYFCASSQVLSSYEQYFGPGTRLTVT.

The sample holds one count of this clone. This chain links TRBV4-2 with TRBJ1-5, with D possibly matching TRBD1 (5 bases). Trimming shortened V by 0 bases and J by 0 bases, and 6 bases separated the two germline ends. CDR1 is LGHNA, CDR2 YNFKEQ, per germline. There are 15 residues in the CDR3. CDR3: CASSQEDSSNQPQHF. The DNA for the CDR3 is TGTGCCAGCAGCCAAGAAGACAGTAGCAATCAGCCCCAGCATTTT.

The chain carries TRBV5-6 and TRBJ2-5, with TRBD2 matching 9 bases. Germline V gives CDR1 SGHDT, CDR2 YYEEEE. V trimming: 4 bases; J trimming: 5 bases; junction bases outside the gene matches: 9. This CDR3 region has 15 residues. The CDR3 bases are TGTGCCAGCAGCATAGGACTAGCGCATCGGGAGACCCAGTACTTC. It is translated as CASSIGLAHRETQYF.

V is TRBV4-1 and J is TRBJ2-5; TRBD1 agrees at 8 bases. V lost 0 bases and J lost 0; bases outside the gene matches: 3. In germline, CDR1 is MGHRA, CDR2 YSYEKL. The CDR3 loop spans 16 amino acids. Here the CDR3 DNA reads TGCGCCAGCAGCCAAGATCAGGGGGCCTACCAAGAGACCCAGTACTTC. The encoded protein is CASSQDQGAYQETQYF.

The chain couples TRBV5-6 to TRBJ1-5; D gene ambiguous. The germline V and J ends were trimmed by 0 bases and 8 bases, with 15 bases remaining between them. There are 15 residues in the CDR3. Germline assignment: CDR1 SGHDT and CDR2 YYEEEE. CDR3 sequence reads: CASSLVTLVGEPQHF. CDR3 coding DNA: TGTGCCAGCAGCTTGGTTACGCTCGTCGGGGAGCCCCAGCATTTT.

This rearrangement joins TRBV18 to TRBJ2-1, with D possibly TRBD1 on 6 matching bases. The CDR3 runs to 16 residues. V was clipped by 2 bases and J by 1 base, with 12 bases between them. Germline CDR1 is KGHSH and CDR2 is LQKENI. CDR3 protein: CASSPEGVGSYNEQFF. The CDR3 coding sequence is TGTGCCAGCTCACCAGAGGGGGTTGGTTCCTACAATGAGCAGTTCTTC.

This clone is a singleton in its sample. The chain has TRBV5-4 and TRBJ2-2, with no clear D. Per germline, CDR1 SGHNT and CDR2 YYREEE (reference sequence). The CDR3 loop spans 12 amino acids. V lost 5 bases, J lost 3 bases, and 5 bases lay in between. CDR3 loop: CASSSDTGELFF. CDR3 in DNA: TGTGCCAGCAGTTCAGACACCGGGGAGCTGTTTTTT. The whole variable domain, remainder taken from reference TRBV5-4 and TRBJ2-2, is ETGVTQSPTHLIKTRGQQVTLRCSSQSGHNTVSWYQQALGQGPQFIFQYYREEENGRGNFPPRFSGLQFPNYSSELNVNALELDDSALYLCASSSDTGELFFGEGSRLTVL.